These 7 T cell receptor beta chains came from one sample sequenced in a study of response to subunit inactivated influenza vaccine. TCRdb reanalysed the RT-PCR reads using MiXCR and keeps one entry per CDR3 protein. The table lists around 710,000 distinct CDR3 sequences, about 14% of them singletons, with around 7% in the top ten. Sequenced here: PBMCs from blood, sampled roughly 15 days before vaccination. The receptor set was obtained from a man aged 50 to 59 who received an inactivated influenza vaccine.

The rearrangement uses TRBV12-3 or TRBV12-4 and TRBJ2-3; D call uncertain. Trimming took off 6 bases at V and 5 bases at J, with 12 bases between the two ends. This CDR3 is 13 amino acids long. The CDR3 here is CASSRRVIDTQYF. CDR3 nucleotides: TGTGCCAGCAGCCGCCGGGTTATAGATACGCAGTATTTT.

The chain has TRBV9 and TRBJ2-5, with unresolved D. The CDR3 loop spans 14 amino acids. Germline CDR1 and CDR2: SGDLS and YYNGEE. Trimming took 0 bases from V and 3 from J, leaving 9 bases between them. The CDR3 bases are TGTGCCAGCAGCGTAGGAAGGAGCGAAGAGACCCAGTACTTC. Amino acids: CASSVGRSEETQYF.

This clonotype turned up a few times. The chain has TRBV10-2 and TRBJ2-1, with 9 nucleotides matching TRBD2. The ends lost 10 bases at V and 2 bases at J; junction bases unmatched: 6. This CDR3 has 14 residues. CDR1 and CDR2 (germline): WSHSY, SAAADI. The CDR3 protein is CATLAGDAYNEQFF. The DNA of the CDR3 is TGCGCCACCTTAGCGGGGGACGCCTACAATGAGCAGTTCTTC.

This chain connects TRBV6-5 to TRBJ2-3, with no clear D. The CDR3 is made up of 14 amino acids. V lost 4 bases and J 0 bases, leaving 8 bases between the germline ends. Germline V gene data show CDR1 as MNHEY and CDR2 as SVGAGI. The CDR3 protein is CASSSVISTDTQYF. In DNA form, the CDR3 reads TGTGCCAGCAGTTCGGTCATTAGCACAGATACGCAGTATTTT.

This clonotype was picked up a small number of times. The J gene is TRBJ2-7, the V gene TRBV6-2 or TRBV6-3; TRBD1 matches at 7 bases. There are 13 residues in the CDR3. V was pared by 7 bases and J by 3 bases, with 6 bases of the junction left unmatched. The germline V gene has CDR1 MNHEY and CDR2 SVGEGT. DNA for the CDR3: TGTGCCAGCAATAACCGGGACAGCTACGAGCAGTACTTC. This sequence encodes CASNNRDSYEQYF.

This clonotype was seen a handful of times. The chain uses TRBV4-3 and TRBJ1-6, with unresolved D. V shed 2 bases and J shed 6 bases, with 17 bases lying between them. This CDR3 is built from 17 residues. The germline gives CDR1 LGHNA, CDR2 YSLEER. As DNA, the CDR3 is TGCGCCAGCAGCCAATACCCGGGATCTGGACGTAATTCACCCCTCCACTTT. It yields the protein CASSQYPGSGRNSPLHF.

In this sample, this clonotype turned up many times. The chain carries TRBV2 and TRBJ2-3, with TRBD2 identical over 10 bases. Germline lookup yields CDR1 SNHLY and CDR2 FYNNEI. The CDR3 loop spans 15 amino acids. V shed 5 bases and J 4 bases; nucleotides not matched to a gene: 6. CDR3 residues: CASSSTSGQADTQYF. The CDR3 bases are TGTGCCAGCAGTTCGACTAGCGGGCAAGCAGATACGCAGTATTTT.